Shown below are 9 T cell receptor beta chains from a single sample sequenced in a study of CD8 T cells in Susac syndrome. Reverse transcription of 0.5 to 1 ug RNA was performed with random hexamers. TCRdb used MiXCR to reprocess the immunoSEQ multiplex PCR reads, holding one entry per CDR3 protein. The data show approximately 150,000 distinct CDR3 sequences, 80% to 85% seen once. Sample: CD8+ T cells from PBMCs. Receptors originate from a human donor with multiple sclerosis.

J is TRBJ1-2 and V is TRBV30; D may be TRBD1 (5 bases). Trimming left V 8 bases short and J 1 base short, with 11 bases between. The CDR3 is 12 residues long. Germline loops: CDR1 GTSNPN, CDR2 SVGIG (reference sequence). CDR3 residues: CAIPTVNYGYTF. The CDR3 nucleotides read TGTGCCATCCCGACAGTTAACTATGGCTACACCTTC.

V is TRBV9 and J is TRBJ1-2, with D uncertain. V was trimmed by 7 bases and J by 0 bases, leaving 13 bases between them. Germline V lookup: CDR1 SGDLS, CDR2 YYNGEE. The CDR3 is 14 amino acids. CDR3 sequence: CASGPPGSNYGYTF. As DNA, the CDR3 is TGTGCCAGCGGGCCCCCGGGCTCTAACTATGGCTACACCTTC. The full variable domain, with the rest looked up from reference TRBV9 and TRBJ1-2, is DSGVTQTPKHLITATGQRVTLRCSPRSGDLSVYWYQQSLDQGLQFLIQYYNGEERAKGNILERFSAQQFPDLHSELNLSSLELGDSALYFCASGPPGSNYGYTFGSGTRLTVV.

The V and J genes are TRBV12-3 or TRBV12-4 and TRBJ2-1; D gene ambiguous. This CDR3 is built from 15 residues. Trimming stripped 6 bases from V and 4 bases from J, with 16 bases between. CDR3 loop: CASSSSGRAYNEQFF. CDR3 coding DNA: TGTGCCAGCAGCTCTTCAGGCCGGGCGTACAATGAGCAGTTCTTC.

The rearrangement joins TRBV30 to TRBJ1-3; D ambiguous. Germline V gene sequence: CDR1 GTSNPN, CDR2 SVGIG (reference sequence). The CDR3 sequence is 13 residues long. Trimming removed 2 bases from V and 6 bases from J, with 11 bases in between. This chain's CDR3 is CAWSIDLSNTIYF. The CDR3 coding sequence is TGTGCCTGGAGTATCGACCTCTCAAACACCATATATTTT.

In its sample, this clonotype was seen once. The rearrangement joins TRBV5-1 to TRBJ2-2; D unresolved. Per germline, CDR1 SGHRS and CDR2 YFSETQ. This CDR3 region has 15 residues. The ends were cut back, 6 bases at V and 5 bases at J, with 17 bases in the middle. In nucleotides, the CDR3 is TGCGCCAGCACCATTTCGTGGGGTATGACCGGGGAGCTGTTTTTT. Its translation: CASTISWGMTGELFF.

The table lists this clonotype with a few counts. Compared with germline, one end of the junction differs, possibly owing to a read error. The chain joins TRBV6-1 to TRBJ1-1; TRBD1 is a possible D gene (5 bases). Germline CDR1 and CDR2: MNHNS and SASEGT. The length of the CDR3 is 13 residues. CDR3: CASSEWGSTEVFF. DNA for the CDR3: TGTGCCAGCAGTGAATGGGGGAGCACTGAAGTTTTCTTT.

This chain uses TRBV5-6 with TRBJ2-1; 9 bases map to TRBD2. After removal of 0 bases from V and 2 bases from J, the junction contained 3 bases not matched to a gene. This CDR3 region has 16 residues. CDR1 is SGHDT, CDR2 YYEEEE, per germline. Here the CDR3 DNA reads TGTGCCAGCAGCTTGGCCAGCGGGGGGACCTACAATGAGCAGTTCTTC. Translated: CASSLASGGTYNEQFF.

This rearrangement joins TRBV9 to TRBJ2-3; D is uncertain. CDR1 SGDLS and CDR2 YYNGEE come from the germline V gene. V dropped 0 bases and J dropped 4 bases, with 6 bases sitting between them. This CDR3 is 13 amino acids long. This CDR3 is CASSVETPDTQYF. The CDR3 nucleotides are TGTGCCAGCAGCGTAGAGACTCCAGATACGCAGTATTTT.

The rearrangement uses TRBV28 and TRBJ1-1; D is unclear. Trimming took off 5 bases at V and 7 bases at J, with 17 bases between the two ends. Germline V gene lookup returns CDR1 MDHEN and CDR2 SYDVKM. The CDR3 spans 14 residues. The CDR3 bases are TGTGCCAGCAGTCCGCCGGGCTTCGCTCTTGAAGCTTTCTTT. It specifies CASSPPGFALEAFF.